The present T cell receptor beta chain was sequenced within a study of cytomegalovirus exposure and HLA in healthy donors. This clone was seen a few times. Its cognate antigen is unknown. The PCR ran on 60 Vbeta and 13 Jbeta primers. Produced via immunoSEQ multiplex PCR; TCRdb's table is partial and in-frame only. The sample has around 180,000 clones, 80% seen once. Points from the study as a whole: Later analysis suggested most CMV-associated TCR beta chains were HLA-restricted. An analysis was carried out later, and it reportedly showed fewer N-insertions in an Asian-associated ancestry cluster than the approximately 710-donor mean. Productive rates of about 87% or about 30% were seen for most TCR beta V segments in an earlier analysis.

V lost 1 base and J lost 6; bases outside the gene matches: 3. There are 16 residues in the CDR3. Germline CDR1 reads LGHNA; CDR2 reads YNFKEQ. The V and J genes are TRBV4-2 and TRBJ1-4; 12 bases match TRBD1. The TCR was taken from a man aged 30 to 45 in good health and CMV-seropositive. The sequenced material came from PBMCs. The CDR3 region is CASSQGDRGRDEKLFF. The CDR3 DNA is TGTGCCAGCAGCCAAGGGGACAGGGGGCGCGATGAAAAACTGTTTTTT.